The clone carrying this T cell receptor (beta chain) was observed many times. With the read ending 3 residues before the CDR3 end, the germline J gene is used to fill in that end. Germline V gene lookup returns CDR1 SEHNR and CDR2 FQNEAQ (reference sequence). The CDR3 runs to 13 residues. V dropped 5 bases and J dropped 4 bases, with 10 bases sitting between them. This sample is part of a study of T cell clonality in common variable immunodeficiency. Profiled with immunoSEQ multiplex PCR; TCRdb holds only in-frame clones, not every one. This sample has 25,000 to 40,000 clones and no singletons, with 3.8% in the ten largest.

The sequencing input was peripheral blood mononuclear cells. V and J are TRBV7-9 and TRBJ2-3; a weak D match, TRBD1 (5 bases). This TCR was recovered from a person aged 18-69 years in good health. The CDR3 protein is CASSADSADTQYF. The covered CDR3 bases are TGTGCCAGCAGCGCAGACAGCGCAGATACG.